These T cell receptor beta chains were read from a single sample in a study of PD-1 blockade in classical Hodgkin lymphoma. Clones were sequenced by immunoSEQ multiplex PCR, and TCRdb holds only the in-frame ones, with some missing. The repertoire consists of tens of thousands of clones, with approximately 80% occurring once and the leading ten covering 15% to 20%. Sequenced here: peripheral blood mononuclear cells (PBMCs), sampled before the fourth cycle of nivolumab. Source of these receptors: a human donor with classical Hodgkin lymphoma. Each CDR3 is given without its conserved first and last residue. The order of the fields is V gene, J gene, CDR3 protein.

v_call: TRBV18
j_call: TRBJ2-1
cdr3_aa: ASSPPDPTGSPV

v_call: TRBV5-4
j_call: TRBJ2-1
cdr3_aa: ASSLDGPEQF

v_call: TRBV6-1
j_call: TRBJ1-6
cdr3_aa: ASSAQGALHLYNSPLH

v_call: TRBV25-1
j_call: TRBJ2-2
cdr3_aa: ASMWNTGELF

v_call: TRBV7-9
j_call: TRBJ1-4
cdr3_aa: ASSPSDRGNEKLF

v_call: TRBV29-1
j_call: TRBJ2-2
cdr3_aa: SVGQNTGELF

v_call: TRBV29-1
j_call: TRBJ2-7
cdr3_aa: SVVAGESYEQY

v_call: TRBV28
j_call: TRBJ1-1
cdr3_aa: ASSPTGTGWRAF

v_call: TRBV6-5
j_call: TRBJ2-2
cdr3_aa: ASSPGFATGELF

v_call: TRBV11-2
j_call: TRBJ2-7
cdr3_aa: ASSFQAGGFWSYEQY

v_call: TRBV7-8
j_call: TRBJ2-2
cdr3_aa: ASSLRDRASGELF

v_call: TRBV18
j_call: TRBJ2-7
cdr3_aa: ASSPGLAGGEQY

v_call: TRBV6-5
j_call: TRBJ2-1
cdr3_aa: ASSYFGTGINEQF

v_call: TRBV28
j_call: TRBJ2-4
cdr3_aa: ASSPGGDKNIQY

v_call: TRBV19
j_call: TRBJ2-1
cdr3_aa: ASIGGYYNEQF

v_call: TRBV2
j_call: TRBJ2-7
cdr3_aa: ASSGTYEQY

v_call: TRBV4-1
j_call: TRBJ1-1
cdr3_aa: ASSQEGRAPIEAF

v_call: TRBV5-5
j_call: TRBJ1-1
cdr3_aa: ASSSLRSGNTEAF

v_call: TRBV5-1
j_call: TRBJ1-3
cdr3_aa: ASSSDSSGNTIY

v_call: TRBV30
j_call: TRBJ2-3
cdr3_aa: AWNRGLAGGDTDTQY

v_call: TRBV11-3
j_call: TRBJ2-5
cdr3_aa: ASSLDRRGQEETQY

v_call: TRBV18
j_call: TRBJ2-5
cdr3_aa: ASSDRVGIETQY

v_call: TRBV5-4
j_call: TRBJ1-3
cdr3_aa: ASSLVKASSGNTIY

v_call: TRBV2
j_call: TRBJ1-1
cdr3_aa: AGAKGHWDWTEAF

v_call: TRBV18
j_call: TRBJ2-1
cdr3_aa: ASSPPVRDTEQF

v_call: TRBV6-1
j_call: TRBJ1-2
cdr3_aa: ASTPVQGSYGYT

v_call: TRBV5-1
j_call: TRBJ1-2
cdr3_aa: ASIPNPGGSNYGYT

v_call: TRBV19
j_call: TRBJ2-2
cdr3_aa: ASSGTRYTGELF

v_call: TRBV11-3
j_call: TRBJ2-1
cdr3_aa: ASSLVGGDEQF

v_call: TRBV27
j_call: TRBJ2-4
cdr3_aa: ASSLRGNIQY

v_call: TRBV5-1
j_call: TRBJ1-1
cdr3_aa: ASSTGMNTEAF

v_call: TRBV7-2
j_call: TRBJ2-7
cdr3_aa: ASSLVSATEQY

v_call: TRBV6-1
j_call: TRBJ1-5
cdr3_aa: ASRKTGTNNQPQH

v_call: TRBV5-1
j_call: TRBJ1-1
cdr3_aa: ASSGTGVRAEAF

v_call: TRBV6-5
j_call: TRBJ1-2
cdr3_aa: ASSYPGAHNYGYT

v_call: TRBV5-8
j_call: TRBJ1-1
cdr3_aa: ASSYRGQSTEAF

v_call: TRBV7-9
j_call: TRBJ2-1
cdr3_aa: ASSDRDATSYNEQF

v_call: TRBV7-2
j_call: TRBJ1-2
cdr3_aa: ASSSDGTGHRDGYT

v_call: TRBV14
j_call: TRBJ2-3
cdr3_aa: ASSQELLGDTQY

v_call: TRBV19
j_call: TRBJ1-1
cdr3_aa: ASKEAAPNTEAF

v_call: TRBV5-1
j_call: TRBJ2-7
cdr3_aa: ASSPEGQRNTYEQY

v_call: TRBV7-3
j_call: TRBJ2-6
cdr3_aa: ASSLGGSGANVLT

v_call: TRBV28
j_call: TRBJ1-5
cdr3_aa: ASSRQGNLNQPQH

v_call: TRBV7-9
j_call: TRBJ1-2
cdr3_aa: ASSFAAGGSYGYT

v_call: TRBV10-3
j_call: TRBJ2-7
cdr3_aa: AITGTGLVEQY